This TCR beta chain was captured by sequencing in a study of blood T cell repertoires in COVID-19. Study information: The United States, Italy and Spain provided the acute and convalescent COVID-19 samples. In each case, the material was cDNA or gDNA derived from T cells, B-cell-depleted T cells, or PBMCs.

Clones were sequenced by immunoSEQ multiplex PCR, and TCRdb holds only the in-frame ones, with some missing. The table lists some 370,000 clones, about 89% of them singletons. The CDR3 has 13 amino acids. Per the germline V gene, CDR1 is MNHEY and CDR2 is SVGAGI. The V gene lost 0 bases and the J gene lost 8 bases, with 10 bases spanning the gap. The sequence was obtained from a woman aged 25-40 years with COVID-19, enrolled during active disease. Sequencing used peripheral blood. The chain links TRBV6-5 to TRBJ1-2, with D unresolved. The CDR3 loop is CASSYSTGEGYTF. The CDR3 region has the DNA TGTGCCAGCAGTTACTCGACCGGGGAGGGCTACACCTTC.